Following are 20 T cell receptor beta chains from one sample sequenced in a study of TIL therapy for anti-PD-1-resistant metastatic lung cancer. This was the immunoSEQ v3 assay. Clones were read by immunoSEQ multiplex PCR, and TCRdb kept only the in-frame ones, dropping some. The sample carries about 19,000 clones, approximately 79% recorded once. The time point is: pre-treatment sample, taken before nivolumab and TIL therapy. Here the sequenced sample was blood, taken at baseline. The source of these receptors is a person aged 25-85 years with non-small cell lung cancer.

This rearrangement joins TRBV10-1 to TRBJ2-7; TRBD2 matches 12 bases. The J segment lost 1 base and the V segment lost 0 bases, leaving 10 bases of the junction unmatched. CDR1 WNHNN and CDR2 SYGVQD come from the germline V gene (reference sequence). The CDR3 has 19 residues. The CDR3 region is CASSESLAGGPKNSYEQYF. CDR3 DNA sequence: TGCGCCAGCAGTGAGTCCCTAGCGGGAGGGCCGAAAAATTCCTACGAGCAGTACTTC.

The chain links TRBV24-1 to TRBJ1-1; D is perhaps TRBD1 (5 bases). CDR3 length equals 12 residues. In germline, CDR1 is KGHDR, CDR2 SFDVKD. The V gene lost 7 bases and the J gene lost 1 base, with 6 bases spanning the gap. This CDR3 is CATRGQNTEAFF. The CDR3 DNA follows: TGTGCCACCAGAGGACAGAACACTGAAGCTTTCTTT.

The CDR3 loop is CASSLGWTSYEQYF. Here the CDR3 DNA reads TGTGCCAGCAGTTTAGGCTGGACCTCCTACGAGCAGTACTTC. The chain couples TRBV27 to TRBJ2-7; D not resolved. The CDR3 is 14 amino acids. Deletions cut 2 bases from V and 0 bases from J, with 8 bases between. Germline V CDR1 and CDR2: MNHEY, SMNVEV (reference sequence).

The chain links TRBV5-6 to TRBJ1-6; TRBD1 matches at 8 bases. This CDR3 is 16 amino acids long. Per the germline V gene, CDR1 is SGHDT and CDR2 is YYEEEE. The V gene end was trimmed by 4 bases and the J gene end by 0 bases; junction bases not matched to a gene: 3. Written as DNA, the CDR3 is TGTGCCAGCAGCCCGGGGACAGGCTCCTATAATTCACCCCTCCACTTT. Its translation is CASSPGTGSYNSPLHF.

The rearrangement uses TRBV5-1 and TRBJ2-3; the D is unclear. V lost 5 bases, J lost 0 bases, and 4 bases lay in between. CDR1 is SGHRS and CDR2 is YFSETQ in the germline V gene. The CDR3 is 12 amino acids. CDR3 loop: CASRDSTDTQYF. In nucleotides, the CDR3 is TGCGCCAGCAGGGATAGCACAGATACGCAGTATTTT.

The gene calls are TRBV6-1 and TRBJ1-6; 9 positions match TRBD1. The CDR3 is 17 residues long. Germline assignment: CDR1 MNHNS and CDR2 SASEGT. With V trimmed by 1 base and J by 2 bases, 3 bases remained unmatched. CDR3 sequence reads: CASSEVRTGAYNSPLHF. The DNA of the CDR3 is TGTGCCAGCAGTGAAGTCCGGACAGGGGCCTATAATTCACCCCTCCACTTT.

The rearrangement uses TRBV6-5 and TRBJ1-6; 9 bases are shared with TRBD1. CDR3 size: 16 residues. Losses at the gene ends were 2 bases for V and 7 bases for J; bases not matched to a gene: 6. The germline V gene encodes CDR1 MNHEY and CDR2 SVGAGI. The chain's CDR3 is CASSYPQGAKNSPLHF. The CDR3 DNA reads TGTGCCAGCAGTTACCCACAGGGGGCCAAGAATTCACCCCTCCACTTT.

The V call is TRBV5-1, the J call TRBJ2-3, with TRBD2 matching over 8 bases. The CDR3 is 16 amino acids. After removal of 3 bases from V and 3 bases from J, the junction contained 9 bases not matched to a gene. Germline CDR1 SGHRS, CDR2 YFSETQ. The CDR3 DNA is TGCGCCAGCAGCTCGCGACGGCGGGAGGTAACAGATACGCAGTATTTT. Its translation is CASSSRRREVTDTQYF. Filled out from reference TRBV5-1 and TRBJ2-3, the complete variable domain reads KAGVTQTPRYLIKTRGQQVTLSCSPISGHRSVSWYQQTPGQGLQFLFEYFSETQRNKGNFPGRFSGRQFSNSRSEMNVSTLELGDSALYLCASSSRRREVTDTQYFGPGTRLTVL.

This rearrangement joins TRBV5-4 to TRBJ2-1; TRBD2 agrees at 11 bases. The CDR3 is 15 amino acids. Germline CDR1 SGHNT, CDR2 YYREEE (reference sequence). V trimming: 4 bases; J trimming: 7 bases; junction bases outside the gene matches: 7. CDR3 coding DNA: TGTGCCAGCAGCCGAACTAGCGGGAGCTGGAATGAGCAGTTCTTC. Protein sequence: CASSRTSGSWNEQFF.

This clone was counted once. The genes are TRBV7-9 and TRBJ1-1; unclear D gene. V lost 1 base, J lost 6 bases, and 6 bases lay in between. CDR3 length equals 12 residues. The germline V gene has CDR1 SEHNR and CDR2 FQNEAQ (reference sequence). CDR3 sequence reads: CASSLGQAEAFF. The CDR3 DNA is TGTGCCAGCAGCTTAGGGCAGGCTGAAGCTTTCTTT. Together with reference TRBV7-9 and TRBJ1-1, the CDR3 gives the full variable domain: DTGVSQNPRHKITKRGQNVTFRCDPISEHNRLYWYRQTLGQGPEFLTYFQNEAQLEKSRLLSDRFSAERPKGSFSTLEIQRTEQGDSAMYLCASSLGQAEAFFGQGTRLTVV.

This chain uses TRBV2 with TRBJ2-7; TRBD1 aligns across 9 bases. From germline, CDR1 is SNHLY and CDR2 FYNNEI. V lost 7 bases, J lost 3 bases, and 4 bases stayed unmatched. CDR3 length equals 13 residues. The CDR3 sequence is CASNWDRVYEQYF. The CDR3 bases are TGTGCCAGCAACTGGGACAGGGTCTACGAGCAGTACTTC. The variable domain in full, with the rest retrieved from reference TRBV2 and TRBJ2-7, is EPEVTQTPSHQVTQMGQEVILRCVPISNHLYFYWYRQILGQKVEFLVSFYNNEISEKSEIFDDQFSVERPDGSNFTLKIRSTKLEDSAMYFCASNWDRVYEQYFGPGTRLTVT.

For this clone: Other DNA variants within this sample encode the same CDR3. The chain is built from TRBV2 and TRBJ2-1, with TRBD1 identical over 7 bases. Germline assignment: CDR1 SNHLY and CDR2 FYNNEI. The V and J ends lost 7 bases and 3 bases, in that order; junction bases with no gene match: 3. This CDR3 comprises 13 residues. CDR3: CASKDRIYNEQFF. The CDR3 region has the DNA TGTGCCAGCAAGGACAGGATCTACAATGAGCAGTTCTTC.

This clone was detected only a few times. V usage is TRBV27 and J usage is TRBJ2-2; maybe TRBD1 (6 bases). Germline V lookup: CDR1 MNHEY, CDR2 SMNVEV (reference sequence). The CDR3 runs to 15 residues. The V end lost 6 bases, the J end lost 5 bases, and 16 bases lay between the germline ends. The CDR3 loop is CASRESGTTTGELFF. CDR3 DNA sequence: TGTGCCAGCAGGGAATCCGGGACAACTACCGGGGAGCTGTTTTTT.

This chain uses TRBV19 with TRBJ2-7; the D gene could be TRBD1 or TRBD2 (5 bases each). The CDR3 extends over 15 amino acids. V lost 3 bases and J lost 2, with 14 bases in between. From germline, CDR1 is LNHDA and CDR2 SQIVND (reference sequence). CDR3 DNA sequence: TGTGCCAGTAGTATCCACCCGTTGGGGGCCTACGAGCAGTACTTC. Its translation: CASSIHPLGAYEQYF.

This clone has a handful of counts. The rearrangement joins TRBV30 to TRBJ2-7; D is undetermined. The CDR3 covers 15 residues. V shed 2 bases and J shed 6 bases, with 20 bases lying between them. Germline V gene data show CDR1 as GTSNPN and CDR2 as SVGIG (reference sequence). The CDR3 bases are TGTGCCTGGAGTAGCCCCACCGAGGATGGCGCCGAGCAGTACTTC. Translating gives CAWSSPTEDGAEQYF.

This sequence joins TRBV6-6 and TRBJ2-3, with D perhaps matching TRBD1 or TRBD2 (5 bases each). The CDR3 has 13 amino acids. V lost 5 bases, J lost 0 bases, and 6 bases lay in between. From germline, CDR1 is MNHNY and CDR2 SVGAGI (reference sequence). The CDR3 reads CASSRDSTDTQYF. DNA of the CDR3: TGTGCCAGCAGTCGGGACAGCACAGATACGCAGTATTTT.

The chain links TRBV7-9 to TRBJ2-1; 9 bases line up with TRBD2. CDR1 and CDR2 from the germline V gene are SEHNR and FQNEAQ (reference sequence). V lost 5 bases, J lost 2 bases, and 10 bases stayed unmatched. There are 17 residues in the CDR3. CDR3 residues: CASSPGLAKQPYNEQFF. CDR3 in DNA: TGTGCCAGCAGCCCCGGACTAGCGAAACAACCCTACAATGAGCAGTTCTTC.

Judged by abundance, this clone is medium-sized. The chain links TRBV19 to TRBJ2-2, with TRBD1 matching 7 bases. The germline V gene has CDR1 LNHDA and CDR2 SQIVND (reference sequence). J lost 0 bases, V lost 7 bases, and 2 bases had no gene match. This CDR3 is built from 14 residues. This chain's CDR3 is CASTQGSNTGELFF. CDR3 nucleotide sequence: TGTGCCAGTACACAGGGGTCGAACACCGGGGAGCTGTTTTTT.

This chain uses TRBV19 with TRBJ1-5; D gene ambiguous. V lost 3 bases and J 6 bases, leaving 15 bases between the germline ends. CDR1 and CDR2 (germline): LNHDA, SQIVND (reference sequence). This CDR3 has 15 residues. CDR3 bases: TGTGCCAGTAGTATTGGGGTCACCCCAGGTCAGCCCCAGCATTTT. It encodes CASSIGVTPGQPQHF. The variable domain in full, completed from reference TRBV19 and TRBJ1-5, reads DGGITQSPKYLFRKEGQNVTLSCEQNLNHDAMYWYRQDPGQGLRLIYYSQIVNDFQKGDIAEGYSVSREKKESFPLTVTSAQKNPTAFYLCASSIGVTPGQPQHFGDGTRLSIL.

This clone was detected only a few times. The CDR3: CSASGLGLAAQETQYF. DNA for the CDR3: TGCAGTGCGAGTGGTCTGGGACTAGCGGCCCAAGAGACCCAGTACTTC. The chain joins TRBV20-1 to TRBJ2-5, with 11 bases aligning to TRBD2. Losses at the gene ends were 6 bases for V and 1 base for J; bases not matched to a gene: 10. CDR3 length: 16 amino acids. Looked up from germline, CDR1 is DFQATT and CDR2 is SNEGSKA (reference sequence).